This T cell receptor beta chain was retrieved from a study of blood T cell repertoires in COVID-19. The V end lost 3 bases, the J end lost 6 bases, and 14 bases lay between the germline ends. This CDR3 is built from 14 residues. Germline CDR1 LNHDA, CDR2 SQIVND (reference sequence). The authors' processing: Researchers report that nucleated cell counts were estimated from reference gene primer amplification. Sequencing was performed with immunoSEQ multiplex PCR; in TCRdb, only in-frame clones are kept and a portion is missing. D and trimming were read from the DNA, whereas the V and J calls and clone size are those reported in that table. In the table there are roughly 320,000 clones, approximately 86% of which are singletons.

The sequence derives from a man between 65 and 85 years old with acute or convalescent COVID-19. V is TRBV19 and J is TRBJ1-1; weak D call: TRBD1 (5 bases). The material sequenced was peripheral blood. CDR3 sequence: CASSMGPGEPEAFF. The CDR3, as DNA: TGTGCCAGTAGTATGGGTCCGGGGGAGCCTGAAGCTTTCTTT.